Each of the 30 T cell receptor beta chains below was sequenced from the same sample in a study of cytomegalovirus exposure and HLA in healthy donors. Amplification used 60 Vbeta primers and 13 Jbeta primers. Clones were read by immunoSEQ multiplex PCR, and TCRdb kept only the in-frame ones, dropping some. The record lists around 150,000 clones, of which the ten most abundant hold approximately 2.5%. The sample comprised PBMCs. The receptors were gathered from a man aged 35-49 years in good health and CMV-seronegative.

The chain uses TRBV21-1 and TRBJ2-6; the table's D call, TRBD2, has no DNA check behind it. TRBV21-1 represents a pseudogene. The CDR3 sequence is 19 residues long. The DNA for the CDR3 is TGTGCCAGCAGCAAAAAGGAAGCGCTACGGCTCTCTGGGGCCAACGTCCTGACTTTC. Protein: CASSKKEALRLSGANVLTF.

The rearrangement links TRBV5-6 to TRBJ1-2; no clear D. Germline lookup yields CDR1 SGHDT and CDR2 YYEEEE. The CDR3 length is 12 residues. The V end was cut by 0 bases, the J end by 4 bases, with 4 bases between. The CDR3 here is CASSLDFYGYTF. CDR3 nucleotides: TGTGCCAGCAGCTTGGACTTCTATGGCTACACCTTC.

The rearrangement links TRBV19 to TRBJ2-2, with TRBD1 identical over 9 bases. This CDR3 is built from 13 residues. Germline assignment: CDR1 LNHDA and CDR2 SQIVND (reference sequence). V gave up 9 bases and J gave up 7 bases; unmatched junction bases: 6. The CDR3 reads CASSTGGDGELFF. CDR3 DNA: TGTGCCAGCTCAACAGGGGGCGACGGGGAGCTGTTTTTT.

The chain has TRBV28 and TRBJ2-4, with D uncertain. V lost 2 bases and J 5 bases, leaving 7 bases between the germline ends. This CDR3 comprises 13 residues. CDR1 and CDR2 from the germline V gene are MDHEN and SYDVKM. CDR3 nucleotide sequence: TGTGCCAGCAGTTTAAACAGCCAAAACATTCAGTACTTC. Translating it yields CASSLNSQNIQYF.

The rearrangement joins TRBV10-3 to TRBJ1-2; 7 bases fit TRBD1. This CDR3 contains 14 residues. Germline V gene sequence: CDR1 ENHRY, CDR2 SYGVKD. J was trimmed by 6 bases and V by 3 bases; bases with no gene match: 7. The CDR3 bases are TGTGCCATCAGTGACTACAGGGGCCCCCATGGCTACACCTTC. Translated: CAISDYRGPHGYTF.

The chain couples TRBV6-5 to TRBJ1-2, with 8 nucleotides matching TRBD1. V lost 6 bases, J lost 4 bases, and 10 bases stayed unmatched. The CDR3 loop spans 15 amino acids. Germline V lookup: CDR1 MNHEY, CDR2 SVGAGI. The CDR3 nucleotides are TGTGCCAGCAGAGGATCCGGACAGGGTGGCTATGGCTACACCTTC. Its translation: CASRGSGQGGYGYTF.

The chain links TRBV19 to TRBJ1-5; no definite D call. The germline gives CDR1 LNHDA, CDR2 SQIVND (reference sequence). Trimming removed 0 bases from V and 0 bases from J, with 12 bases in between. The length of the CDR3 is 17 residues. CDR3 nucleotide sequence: TGTGCCAGTAGTATAGAATCAACTAAGGCTAGCAATCAGCCCCAGCATTTT. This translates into CASSIESTKASNQPQHF.

CDR3 nucleotide sequence: TGTGCCAGCTCGGGGGGGCAAGAGACCCAGTACTTC. Amino acid sequence: CASSGGQETQYF. The chain has TRBV18 and TRBJ2-5; 7 positions match TRBD2. The junction had 0 bases not matched to a gene; V was cut back by 6 bases and J by 2 bases. The CDR3 runs to 12 residues. CDR1 and CDR2 from the germline V gene are KGHSH and LQKENI.

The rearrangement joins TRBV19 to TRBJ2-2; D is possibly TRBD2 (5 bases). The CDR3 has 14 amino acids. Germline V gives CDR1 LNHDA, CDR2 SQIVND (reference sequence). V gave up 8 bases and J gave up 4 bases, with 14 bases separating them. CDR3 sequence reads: CASGGYSGTGELFF. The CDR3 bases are TGTGCCAGTGGCGGGTATTCGGGCACCGGGGAGCTGTTTTTT. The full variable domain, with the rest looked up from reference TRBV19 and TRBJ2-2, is DGGITQSPKYLFRKEGQNVTLSCEQNLNHDAMYWYRQDPGQGLRLIYYSQIVNDFQKGDIAEGYSVSREKKESFPLTVTSAQKNPTAFYLCASGGYSGTGELFFGEGSRLTVL.

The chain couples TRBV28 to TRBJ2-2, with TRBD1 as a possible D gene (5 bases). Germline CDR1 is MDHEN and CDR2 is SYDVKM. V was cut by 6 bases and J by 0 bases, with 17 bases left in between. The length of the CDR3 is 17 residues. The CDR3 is CASRSFRQRSNTGELFF. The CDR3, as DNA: TGTGCCAGCAGGAGCTTTAGACAGAGATCGAACACCGGGGAGCTGTTTTTT.

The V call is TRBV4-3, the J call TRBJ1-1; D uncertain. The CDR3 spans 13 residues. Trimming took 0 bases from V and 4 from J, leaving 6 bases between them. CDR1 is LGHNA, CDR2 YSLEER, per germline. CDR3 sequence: CASSQERITEAFF. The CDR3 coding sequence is TGCGCCAGCAGCCAAGAGCGGATCACTGAAGCTTTCTTT.

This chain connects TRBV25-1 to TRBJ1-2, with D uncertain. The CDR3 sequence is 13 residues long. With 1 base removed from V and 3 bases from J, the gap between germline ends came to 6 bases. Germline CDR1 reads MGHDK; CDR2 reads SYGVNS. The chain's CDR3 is CASSELADYGYTF. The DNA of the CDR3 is TGTGCCAGCAGTGAATTGGCGGACTATGGCTACACCTTC.

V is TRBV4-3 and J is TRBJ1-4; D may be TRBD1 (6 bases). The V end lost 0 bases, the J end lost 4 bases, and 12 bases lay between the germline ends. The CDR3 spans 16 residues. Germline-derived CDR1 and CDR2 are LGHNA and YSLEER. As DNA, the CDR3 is TGCGCCAGCAGCCAAGAGAGACAGGTGATTAATGAAAAACTGTTTTTT. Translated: CASSQERQVINEKLFF.

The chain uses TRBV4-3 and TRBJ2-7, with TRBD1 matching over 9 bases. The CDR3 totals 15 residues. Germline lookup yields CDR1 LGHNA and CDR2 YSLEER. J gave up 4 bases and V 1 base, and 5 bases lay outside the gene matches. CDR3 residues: CASSQVSGQGYEQYF. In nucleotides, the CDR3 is TGCGCCAGCAGCCAAGTTTCGGGACAGGGTTACGAGCAGTACTTC.

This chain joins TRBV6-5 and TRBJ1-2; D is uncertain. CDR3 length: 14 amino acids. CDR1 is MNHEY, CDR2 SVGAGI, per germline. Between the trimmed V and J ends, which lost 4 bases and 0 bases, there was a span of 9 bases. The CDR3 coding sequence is TGTGCCAGCAGTTTAACACACACTAACTATGGCTACACCTTC. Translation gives CASSLTHTNYGYTF.

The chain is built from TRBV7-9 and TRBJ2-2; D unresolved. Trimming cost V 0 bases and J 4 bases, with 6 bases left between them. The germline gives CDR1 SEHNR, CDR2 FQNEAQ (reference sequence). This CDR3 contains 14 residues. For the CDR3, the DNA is TGTGCCAGCAGCTTAGCTGTCGGCACCGGGGAGCTGTTTTTT. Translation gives CASSLAVGTGELFF.

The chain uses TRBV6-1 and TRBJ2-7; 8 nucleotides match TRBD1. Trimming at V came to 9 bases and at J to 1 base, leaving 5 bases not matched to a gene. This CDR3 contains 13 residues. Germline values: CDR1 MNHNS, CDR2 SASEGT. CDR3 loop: CASWTGSSYEQYF. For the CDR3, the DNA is TGTGCCAGTTGGACAGGGTCATCCTACGAGCAGTACTTC.

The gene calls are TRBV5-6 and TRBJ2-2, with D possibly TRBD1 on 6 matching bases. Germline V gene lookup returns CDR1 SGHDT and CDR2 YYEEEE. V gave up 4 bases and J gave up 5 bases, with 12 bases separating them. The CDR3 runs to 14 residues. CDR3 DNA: TGTGCCAGCAGCCCTTATACAGGGACCGGGGAGCTGTTTTTT. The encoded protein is CASSPYTGTGELFF.

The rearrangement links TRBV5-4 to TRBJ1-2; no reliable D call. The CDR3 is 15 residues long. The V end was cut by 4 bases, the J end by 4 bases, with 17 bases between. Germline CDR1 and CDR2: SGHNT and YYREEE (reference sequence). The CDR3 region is CASSLVGREGYGYTF. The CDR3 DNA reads TGTGCCAGCAGCCTCGTGGGGAGGGAAGGCTATGGCTACACCTTC.

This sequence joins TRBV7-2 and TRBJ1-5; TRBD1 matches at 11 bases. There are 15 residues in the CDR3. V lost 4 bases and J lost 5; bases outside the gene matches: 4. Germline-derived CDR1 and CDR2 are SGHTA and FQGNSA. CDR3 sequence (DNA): TGTGCCAGCAGCTCCGGACAGGGGGCGGATCAGCCCCAGCATTTT. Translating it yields CASSSGQGADQPQHF.

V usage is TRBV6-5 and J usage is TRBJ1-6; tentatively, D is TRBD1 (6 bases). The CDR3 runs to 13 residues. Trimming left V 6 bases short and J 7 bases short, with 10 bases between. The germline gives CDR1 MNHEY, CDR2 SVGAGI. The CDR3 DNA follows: TGTGCCAGCAGACCGCAGGGGAATTCACCCCTCCACTTT. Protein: CASRPQGNSPLHF.

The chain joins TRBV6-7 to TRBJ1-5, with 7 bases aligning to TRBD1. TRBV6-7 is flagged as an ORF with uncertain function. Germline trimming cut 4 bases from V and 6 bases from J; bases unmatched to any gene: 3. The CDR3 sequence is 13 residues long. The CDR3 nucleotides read TGTGCCAGCAGTTCAGGGGGGAGTCAGCCCCAGCATTTT. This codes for CASSSGGSQPQHF.

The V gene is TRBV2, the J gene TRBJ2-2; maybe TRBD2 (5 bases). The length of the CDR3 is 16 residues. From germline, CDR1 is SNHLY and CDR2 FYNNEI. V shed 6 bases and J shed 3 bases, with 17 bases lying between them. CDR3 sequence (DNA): TGTGCCAGCAGGGCCCCTGTTGCGGGTGACACCGGGGAGCTGTTTTTT. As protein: CASRAPVAGDTGELFF.

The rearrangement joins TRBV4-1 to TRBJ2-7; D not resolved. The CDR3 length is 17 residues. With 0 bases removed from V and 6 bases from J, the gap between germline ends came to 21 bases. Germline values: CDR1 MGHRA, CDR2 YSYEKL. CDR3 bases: TGCGCCAGCAGCCAAGATACTCCTTTGGGCTTGAGATCCGAGCAGTACTTC. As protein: CASSQDTPLGLRSEQYF.

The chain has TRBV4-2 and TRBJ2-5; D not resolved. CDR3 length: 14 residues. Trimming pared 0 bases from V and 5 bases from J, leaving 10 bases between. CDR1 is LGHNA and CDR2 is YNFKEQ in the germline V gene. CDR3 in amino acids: CASSQETPGETQYF. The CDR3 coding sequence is TGTGCCAGCAGCCAAGAGACCCCCGGGGAGACCCAGTACTTC.

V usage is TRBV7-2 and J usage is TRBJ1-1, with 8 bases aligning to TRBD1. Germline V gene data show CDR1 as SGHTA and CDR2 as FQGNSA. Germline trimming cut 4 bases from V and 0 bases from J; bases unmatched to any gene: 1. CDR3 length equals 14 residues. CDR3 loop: CASSWTGMNTEAFF. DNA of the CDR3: TGTGCCAGCAGCTGGACAGGGATGAACACTGAAGCTTTCTTT.

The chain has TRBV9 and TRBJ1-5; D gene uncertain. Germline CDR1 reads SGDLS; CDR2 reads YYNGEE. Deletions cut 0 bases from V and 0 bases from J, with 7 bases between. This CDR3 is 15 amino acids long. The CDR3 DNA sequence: TGTGCCAGCAGCGTAGGTGGAGTTAGCAATCAGCCCCAGCATTTT. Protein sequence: CASSVGGVSNQPQHF.

CDR3 sequence reads: CASSPETGINTEAFF. CDR3 coding DNA: TGTGCCAGCAGCCCGGAGACAGGTATAAACACTGAAGCTTTCTTT. This chain connects TRBV5-6 to TRBJ1-1; tentative D call: TRBD1 (6 bases). The V end was cut by 4 bases, the J end by 2 bases, with 15 bases between. This CDR3 has 15 amino acids. The germline V gene encodes CDR1 SGHDT and CDR2 YYEEEE.

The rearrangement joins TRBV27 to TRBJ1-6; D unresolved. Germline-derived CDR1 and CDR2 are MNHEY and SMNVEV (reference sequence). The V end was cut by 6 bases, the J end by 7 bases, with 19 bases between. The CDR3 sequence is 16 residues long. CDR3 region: CASSPEGAGGNSPLHF. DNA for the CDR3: TGTGCCAGCAGCCCCGAGGGCGCGGGAGGAAATTCACCCCTCCACTTT.

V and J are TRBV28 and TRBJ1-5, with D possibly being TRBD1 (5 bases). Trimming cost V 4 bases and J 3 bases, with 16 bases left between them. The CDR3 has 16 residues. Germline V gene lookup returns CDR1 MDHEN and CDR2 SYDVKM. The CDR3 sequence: CASSSTSQGFNQPQHF. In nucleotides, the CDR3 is TGTGCCAGCAGTTCTACCAGCCAGGGCTTCAATCAGCCCCAGCATTTT.